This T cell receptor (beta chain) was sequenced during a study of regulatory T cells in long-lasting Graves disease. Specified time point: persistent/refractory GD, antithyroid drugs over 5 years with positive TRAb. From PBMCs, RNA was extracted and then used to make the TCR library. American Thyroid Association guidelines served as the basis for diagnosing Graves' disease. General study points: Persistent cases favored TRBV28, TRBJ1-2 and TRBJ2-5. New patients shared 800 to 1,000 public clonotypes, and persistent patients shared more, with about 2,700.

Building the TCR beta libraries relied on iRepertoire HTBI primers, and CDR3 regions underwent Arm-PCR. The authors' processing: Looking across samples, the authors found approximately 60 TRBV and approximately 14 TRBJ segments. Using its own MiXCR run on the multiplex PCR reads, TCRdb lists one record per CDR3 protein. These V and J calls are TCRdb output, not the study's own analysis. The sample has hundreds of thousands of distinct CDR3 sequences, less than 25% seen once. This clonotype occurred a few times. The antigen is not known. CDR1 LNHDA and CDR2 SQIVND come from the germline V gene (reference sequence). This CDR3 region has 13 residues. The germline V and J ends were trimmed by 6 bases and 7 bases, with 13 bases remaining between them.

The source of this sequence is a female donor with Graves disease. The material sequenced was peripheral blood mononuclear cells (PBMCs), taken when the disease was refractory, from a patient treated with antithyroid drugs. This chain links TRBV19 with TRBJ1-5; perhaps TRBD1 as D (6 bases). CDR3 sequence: CASRRGTGQPQHF. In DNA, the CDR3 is TGTGCCAGTAGGAGGGGGACCGGGCAGCCCCAGCATTTT.